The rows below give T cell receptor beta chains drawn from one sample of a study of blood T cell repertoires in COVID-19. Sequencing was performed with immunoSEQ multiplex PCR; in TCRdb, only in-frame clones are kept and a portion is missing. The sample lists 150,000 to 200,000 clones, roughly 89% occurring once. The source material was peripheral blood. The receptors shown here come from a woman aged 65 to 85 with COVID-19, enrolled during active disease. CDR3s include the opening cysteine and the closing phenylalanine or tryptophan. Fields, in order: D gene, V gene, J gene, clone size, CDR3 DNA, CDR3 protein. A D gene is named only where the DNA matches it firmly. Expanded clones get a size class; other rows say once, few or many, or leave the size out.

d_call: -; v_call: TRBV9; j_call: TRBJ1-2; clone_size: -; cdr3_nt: TGTGCCAGCAGCGTCGGGTCGGCTAACTATGGCTACACCTTC; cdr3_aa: CASSVGSANYGYTF
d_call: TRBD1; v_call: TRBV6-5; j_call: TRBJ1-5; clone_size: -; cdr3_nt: TGTGCCAGCAGGGGGGCAGGGGGCGTGAATCAGCCCCAGCATTTT; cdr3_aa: CASRGAGGVNQPQHF
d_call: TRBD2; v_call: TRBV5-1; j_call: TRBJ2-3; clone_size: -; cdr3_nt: TGCGCCAGCAGCGCCCGACTAGCGGGAGAATCAGATACGCAGTATTTT; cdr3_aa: CASSARLAGESDTQYF
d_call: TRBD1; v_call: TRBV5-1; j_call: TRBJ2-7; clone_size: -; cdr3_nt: TGCGCCAGCAGCGCGGACAGGGGGGCCTTTGACGAGCAGTACTTC; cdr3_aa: CASSADRGAFDEQYF
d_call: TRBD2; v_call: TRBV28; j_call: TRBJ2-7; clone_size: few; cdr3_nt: TGTGCCAGCAGTTTACTAGCGGGACTTTCCTACGAGCAGTACTTC; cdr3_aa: CASSLLAGLSYEQYF
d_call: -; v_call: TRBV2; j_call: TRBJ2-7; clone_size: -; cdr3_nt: TGTGCCAGCAGTTTTATGGGGACTCCCAGCTCCTACGAGCAGTACTTC; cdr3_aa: CASSFMGTPSSYEQYF
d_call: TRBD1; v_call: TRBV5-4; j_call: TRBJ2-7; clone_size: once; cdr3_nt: TGTGCCAGCAGCGGGGGACAGGGGGTCTACGAGCAGTACTTC; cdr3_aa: CASSGGQGVYEQYF
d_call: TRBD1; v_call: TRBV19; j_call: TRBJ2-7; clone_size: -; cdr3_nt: TGTGCCAGTAGTAGACAGGGGCGGAGCTCCTACGAGCAGTACTTC; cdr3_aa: CASSRQGRSSYEQYF
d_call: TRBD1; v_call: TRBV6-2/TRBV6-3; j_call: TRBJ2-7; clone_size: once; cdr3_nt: TGTGCCAGCAGTTCGGAGGACAGGTTTATTTACGAGCAGTACTTC; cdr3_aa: CASSSEDRFIYEQYF
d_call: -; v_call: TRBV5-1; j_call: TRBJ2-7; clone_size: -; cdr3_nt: TGCGCCAGCAGCTACAGGGTTAATTACGAGCAGTACTTC; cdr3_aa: CASSYRVNYEQYF
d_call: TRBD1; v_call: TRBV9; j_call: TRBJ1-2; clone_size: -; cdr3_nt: TGTGCCAGCAGCGTAGACCGGGACAGGGAAGACTATGGCTACACCTTC; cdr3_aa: CASSVDRDREDYGYTF
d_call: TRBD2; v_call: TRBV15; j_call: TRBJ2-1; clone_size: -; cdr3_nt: TGTGCCACCAGCAGAGCCCGCCTCCCGGGACTAGTATCTTGGTATGAGCAGTTCTTC; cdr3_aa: CATSRARLPGLVSWYEQFF
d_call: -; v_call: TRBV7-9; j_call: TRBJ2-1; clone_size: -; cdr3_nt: TGTGCCAGCAGCTTAATCCTCCCTAGCGTCGATGAGCAGTTCTTC; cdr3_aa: CASSLILPSVDEQFF
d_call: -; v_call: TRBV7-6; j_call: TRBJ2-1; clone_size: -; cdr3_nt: TGTGCCAGCAGCTCGACTCAGGGCAATGAGCAGTTCTTC; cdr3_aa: CASSSTQGNEQFF
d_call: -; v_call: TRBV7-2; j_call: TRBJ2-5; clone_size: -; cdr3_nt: TGTGCCAGCAGCCTTTGGACAGAAGAGACCCAGTACTTC; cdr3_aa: CASSLWTEETQYF
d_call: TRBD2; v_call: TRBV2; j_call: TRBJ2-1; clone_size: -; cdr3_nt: TGTGCCAGCTATGATAGCACTAGCGGGAGGAATGAGCAGTTCTTC; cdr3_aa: CASYDSTSGRNEQFF
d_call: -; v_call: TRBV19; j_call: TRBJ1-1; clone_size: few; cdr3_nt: TGTGCCAGTAGTAGAAGCGATACTGAAGCTTTCTTT; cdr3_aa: CASSRSDTEAFF
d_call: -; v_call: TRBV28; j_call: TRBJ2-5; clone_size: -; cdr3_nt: TGTGCCAGCAGTTTTCTACCAGCGAACCAAGAGACCCAGTACTTC; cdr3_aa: CASSFLPANQETQYF
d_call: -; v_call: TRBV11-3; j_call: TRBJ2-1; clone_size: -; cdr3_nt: TGTGCCAGCAGCTTAGGGGGGGCCGGGGGGCACAATGAGCAGTTCTTC; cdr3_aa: CASSLGGAGGHNEQFF
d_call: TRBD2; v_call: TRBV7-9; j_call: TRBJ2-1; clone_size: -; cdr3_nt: TGTGCCAGCTCATCCCTGAGCGGGAGTTTTGGAGAGCAGTTCTTC; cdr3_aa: CASSSLSGSFGEQFF
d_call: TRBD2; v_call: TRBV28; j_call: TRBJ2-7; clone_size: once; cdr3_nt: TGTGCCAGCAGTTTCCTAGCGGGAGACCACGAGCAGTACTTC; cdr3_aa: CASSFLAGDHEQYF
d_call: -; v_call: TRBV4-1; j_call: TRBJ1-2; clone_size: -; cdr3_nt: TGCGCCAGCAGCCAAGATGTTGGTTCGAAGGGGGAGGGCTACACCTTC; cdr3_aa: CASSQDVGSKGEGYTF
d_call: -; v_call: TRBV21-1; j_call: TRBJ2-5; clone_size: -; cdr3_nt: TGTGCCAGCAGCTCCCAGACCCCAGGGCCGGACTTC; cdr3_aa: CASSSQTPGPDF
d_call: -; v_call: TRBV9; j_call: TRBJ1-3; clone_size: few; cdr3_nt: TGTGCCAGCAGCATTAACCCACAGGGAGGGAGTTACACCATATATTTT; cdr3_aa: CASSINPQGGSYTIYF
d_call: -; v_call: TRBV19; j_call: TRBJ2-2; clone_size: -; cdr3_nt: TGTGCCAGCGCCCGCGACGGGGTAGCGGGGGAGCTGTTTTTT; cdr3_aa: CASARDGVAGELFF
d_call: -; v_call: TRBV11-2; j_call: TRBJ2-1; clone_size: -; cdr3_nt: TGTGCCAGCAGCCGTAACGGAGACTCCTACAATGAGCAGTTCTTC; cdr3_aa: CASSRNGDSYNEQFF
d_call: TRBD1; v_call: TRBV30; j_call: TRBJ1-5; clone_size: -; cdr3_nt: TGTGCCTGGGGCCCGGGACAGGGCAATCAGCCCCAGCATTTT; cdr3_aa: CAWGPGQGNQPQHF
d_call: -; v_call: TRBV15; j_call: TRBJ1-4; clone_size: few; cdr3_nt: TGTGCCACCAGCAGAGACAGGGCTGAGGAAAAACTGTTTTTT; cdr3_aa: CATSRDRAEEKLFF
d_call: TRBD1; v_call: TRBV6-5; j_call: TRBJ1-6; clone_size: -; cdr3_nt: TGTGCCAGCAGTCGGGACAGCCAAACTTCACCCCTCCACTTT; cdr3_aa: CASSRDSQTSPLHF
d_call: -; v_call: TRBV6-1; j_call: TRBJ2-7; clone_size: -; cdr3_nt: TGTGCCAGCAGTGGTGGGTTAGCGGAGAGCTCCTACGAGCAGTACTTC; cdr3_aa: CASSGGLAESSYEQYF
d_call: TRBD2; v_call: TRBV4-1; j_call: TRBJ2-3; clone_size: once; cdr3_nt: TGCGCCAGCAGCCGGACGTCGGGACTAGCGAAAAGCACAGATACGCAGTATTTT; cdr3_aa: CASSRTSGLAKSTDTQYF
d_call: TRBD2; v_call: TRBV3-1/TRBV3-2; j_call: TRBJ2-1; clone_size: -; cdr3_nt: TGTGCCAGCACCCCTCGGGGGGGCAATGAGCAGTTCTTC; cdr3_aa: CASTPRGGNEQFF
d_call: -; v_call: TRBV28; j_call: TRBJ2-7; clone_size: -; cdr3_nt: TGTGCCAGCAGTTTGGGCGGGAACCCCTACGAGCAGTACTTC; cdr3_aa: CASSLGGNPYEQYF
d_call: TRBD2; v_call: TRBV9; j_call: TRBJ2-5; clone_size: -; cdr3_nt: TGTGCCAGCAGCGAACAGGGAGCGGGAGTCTTCGAGACCCAGTACTTC; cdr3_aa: CASSEQGAGVFETQYF
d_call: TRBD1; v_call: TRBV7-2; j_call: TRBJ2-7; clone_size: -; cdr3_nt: TGTGCCAGCAGCCTGGGACAGGGGGGGTACGAGCAGTACTTC; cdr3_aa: CASSLGQGGYEQYF
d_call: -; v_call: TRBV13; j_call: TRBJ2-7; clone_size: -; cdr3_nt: TGTGCCAGCAGCAGCGGCTCTATCCTACGTCAGCAGTACTTC; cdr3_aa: CASSSGSILRQQYF
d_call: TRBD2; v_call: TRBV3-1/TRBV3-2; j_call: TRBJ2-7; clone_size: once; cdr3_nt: TGTGCCAGCAGCCAAGGGGGACTAGCGGGAGTCGAGCAGTACTTC; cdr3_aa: CASSQGGLAGVEQYF
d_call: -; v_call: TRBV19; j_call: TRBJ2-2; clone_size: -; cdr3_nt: -; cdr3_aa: CASTSGAFTGELFF
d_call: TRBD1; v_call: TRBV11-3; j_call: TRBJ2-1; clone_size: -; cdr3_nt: TGTGCCAGCAGCTTTAGGACAGGGGGCTTGGATGAGCAGTTCTTC; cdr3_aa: CASSFRTGGLDEQFF
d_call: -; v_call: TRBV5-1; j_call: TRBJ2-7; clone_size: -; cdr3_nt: TGCGCCAGCAGCTTGGGGTCCGCCGGAGGATCGAACTACGAGCAGTACTTC; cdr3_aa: CASSLGSAGGSNYEQYF
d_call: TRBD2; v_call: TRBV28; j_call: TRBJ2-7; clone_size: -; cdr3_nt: TGTGCCAGCAGTTCCGGGACTAGCGAGCTATCCTCCTACGAGCAGTACTTC; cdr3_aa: CASSSGTSELSSYEQYF
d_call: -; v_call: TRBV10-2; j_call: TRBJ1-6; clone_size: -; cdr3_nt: TGCGCCAGCAGTGAGAGGAGCTCCTATAATTCACCCCTCCACTTT; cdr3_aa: CASSERSSYNSPLHF